These 32 T cell receptor beta chains came from one sample sequenced in a study of neurological immune-mediated disorders. TCRdb reanalysed the 5' RACE reads using MiXCR and keeps one entry per CDR3 protein. The sample gives 60,000 to 80,000 distinct CDR3 sequences, around 4.8% of which show up once; 3.4% is in the top ten. The sequenced material came from PBMCs. The receptors come from a woman in her forties or fifties with multiple sclerosis.

This clonotype was counted at least ten times. The V gene is TRBV6-5, the J gene TRBJ1-4, with 7 bases matching TRBD1. Germline-derived CDR1 and CDR2 are MNHEY and SVGAGI. The CDR3 is 16 residues long. V dropped 0 bases and J dropped 4; count of bases not matched to a gene: 5. CDR3 sequence: CASSYSQGSINEKLFF. The CDR3 coding sequence is TGTGCCAGCAGTTACTCACAGGGGAGCATTAATGAAAAACTGTTTTTT.

J is TRBJ2-1 and V is TRBV7-3; 7 nucleotides align to TRBD2. Germline-derived CDR1 and CDR2 are SGHTA and FQGTGA. The CDR3 consists of 12 residues. V lost 5 bases, J lost 7 bases, and 2 bases stayed unmatched. CDR3 coding DNA: TGTGCCAGCAGCCCGGGAGGTAATGAGCAGTTCTTC. It is translated as CASSPGGNEQFF.

This chain connects TRBV9 to TRBJ2-6, with TRBD1 as a possible D gene (6 bases). V was trimmed by 3 bases and J by 1 base, leaving 14 bases between them. The CDR3 length is 17 residues. CDR1 is SGDLS and CDR2 is YYNGEE in the germline V gene. The CDR3 nucleotides read TGTGCCAGCAGCGCGTACAGGGATCGGTCTGGGGCCAACGTCCTGACTTTC. Translation: CASSAYRDRSGANVLTF.

This clonotype was detected many times. CDR3 sequence: CASSNQGPGTKYF. CDR3 DNA sequence: TGTGCCAGCAGCAACCAAGGGCCGGGGACAAAGTACTTC. The rearrangement uses TRBV7-9 and TRBJ2-5, with a weak D call TRBD1 (6 bases). Trimming shortened V by 5 bases and J by 12 bases, and 19 bases separated the two germline ends. Germline CDR1 and CDR2: SEHNR and FQNEAQ (reference sequence). This CDR3 spans 13 amino acids.

At least ten counts were recorded for this clonotype. The chain joins TRBV6-1 to TRBJ2-3; the D is unclear. The CDR3 totals 13 residues. V dropped 1 base and J dropped 4 bases, with 6 bases sitting between them. Germline V gene lookup returns CDR1 MNHNS and CDR2 SASEGT. CDR3 nucleotide sequence: TGTGCCAGCAGTGAAGTAGGGCCAGATACGCAGTATTTT. Protein: CASSEVGPDTQYF.

This clonotype was picked up many times. This chain links TRBV7-8 with TRBJ1-5, with 7 bases matching TRBD1. V was clipped by 1 base and J by 6 bases; unmatched bases: 6. The CDR3 covers 15 residues. Germline V CDR1 and CDR2: SGHVS, FQNEAQ. CDR3 in DNA: TGTGCCAGCAGCTTAGGGAGGGGGCCCCTTCAGCCCCAGCATTTT. Translation gives CASSLGRGPLQPQHF.

This clonotype appeared many times. J is TRBJ2-3 and V is TRBV20-1; 8 bases fit TRBD2. Per the germline V gene, CDR1 is DFQATT and CDR2 is SNEGSKA (reference sequence). The CDR3 totals 13 residues. Losses at the gene ends were 2 bases for V and 5 bases for J; bases not matched to a gene: 3. CDR3 residues: CSARPGGEDTQYF. The CDR3 nucleotides are TGCAGTGCTAGACCGGGAGGGGAAGATACGCAGTATTTT.

This clonotype has ten or more counts. The J gene is TRBJ1-2, the V gene TRBV20-1; 8 positions match TRBD1. Losses at the gene ends were 2 bases for V and 5 bases for J; bases not matched to a gene: 7. From germline, CDR1 is DFQATT and CDR2 SNEGSKA (reference sequence). The CDR3 has 14 amino acids. The CDR3 is CSARIPGQEYGYTF. CDR3 DNA: TGCAGTGCTAGAATCCCGGGACAGGAATATGGCTACACCTTC.

This chain links TRBV5-1 with TRBJ1-3, with D perhaps TRBD1 (5 bases). Germline values: CDR1 SGHRS, CDR2 YFSETQ. The CDR3 extends over 17 amino acids. The ends were cut back, 0 bases at V and 0 bases at J, with 13 bases in the middle. The CDR3: CASSLDRDGASGNTIYF. The CDR3 DNA reads as TGCGCCAGCAGCTTGGACCGGGACGGGGCCTCTGGAAACACCATATATTTT.

This clonotype was detected ten times or more. The CDR3 nucleotides read TGTGCCAGCAGCTTGGAAGAAGGGATCTCCGGGGAGCTGTTTTTT. Amino acids: CASSLEEGISGELFF. This chain links TRBV5-4 with TRBJ2-2; D gene ambiguous. V was shortened by 0 bases and J by 6 bases, with 12 bases between the two germline ends. Looked up from germline, CDR1 is SGHNT and CDR2 is YYREEE (reference sequence). The CDR3 contains 15 residues.

Comments on this clonotype: Just one base apart from a much larger clone, this may be a read error. The rearrangement uses TRBV5-5 and TRBJ2-7, with a weak D call TRBD2 (5 bases). Germline-derived CDR1 and CDR2 are SGHKS and YYEKEE (reference sequence). The germline V and J ends were trimmed by 2 bases and 4 bases, with 10 bases remaining between them. This CDR3 contains 13 residues. The CDR3 nucleotides read TGTGCCAGCAGCTTCGGCAGGAGGTACGAGCAGTACTTC. As protein: CASSFGRRYEQYF.

This clonotype was counted a few times. This may be a read error, as it is one base from a much larger clone. The rearrangement uses TRBV28 and TRBJ1-5; D is undetermined. Looked up from germline, CDR1 is MDHEN and CDR2 is SYDVKM. This CDR3 comprises 14 residues. The CDR3 region has the DNA TGTGCCAGCAGTTTGATTAAGACTAATCAGCCCCAGAATTTT. Its translation: CASSLIKTNQPQNF.

There are many counts of this clonotype. The chain recombines TRBV20-1 with TRBJ2-7, with 11 bases lining up with TRBD2. Trimming removed 0 bases from V and 7 bases from J; junction bases left unmatched: 8. CDR3 length equals 15 residues. Germline CDR1 is DFQATT and CDR2 is SNEGSKA (reference sequence). The CDR3 here is CSARDQLAGVSEQYV. The CDR3 DNA is TGCAGTGCTAGAGATCAACTAGCGGGGGTGAGTGAGCAGTACGTC.

In this sample, this clonotype turned up many times. The CDR3 bases are TGTGCCAGCTCACGACTTTTGCTGAAAACCGGGGAGCTGTTTTTT. It translates to CASSRLLLKTGELFF. This chain joins TRBV18 and TRBJ2-2; D is unresolved. The V end lost 4 bases, the J end lost 5 bases, and 14 bases lay between the germline ends. The length of the CDR3 is 15 residues. The germline V gene has CDR1 KGHSH and CDR2 LQKENI.

This sequence joins TRBV20-1 and TRBJ2-1, with D maybe TRBD2 (6 bases). Trimming shortened V by 4 bases and J by 1 base, and 20 bases separated the two germline ends. Germline CDR1 DFQATT, CDR2 SNEGSKA (reference sequence). The CDR3 extends over 17 amino acids. In DNA, the CDR3 is TGCAGTGCTAACTACCTGGGACTCCTGAGATCCTACAATGAGCAGTTCTTC. This gives the protein CSANYLGLLRSYNEQFF.

This clonotype has ten or more counts. The gene calls are TRBV28 and TRBJ1-6; D uncertain. Trimming shortened V by 7 bases and J by 0 bases, and 7 bases separated the two germline ends. The CDR3 has 14 amino acids. CDR1 is MDHEN, CDR2 SYDVKM, per germline. DNA for the CDR3: TGTGCCAGCAAAGGTAGCTCCTATAATTCACCCCTCCACTTT. It yields the protein CASKGSSYNSPLHF.

This clonotype was seen many times. V and J are TRBV20-1 and TRBJ2-3; D is unresolved. The CDR3 consists of 13 residues. V was cut by 4 bases and J by 3 bases, with 11 bases left in between. Germline lookup yields CDR1 DFQATT and CDR2 SNEGSKA (reference sequence). CDR3 coding DNA: TGCAGTGCTACCGTTGAATGGACAGATACGCAGTATTTT. It yields the protein CSATVEWTDTQYF.

This chain joins TRBV4-3 and TRBJ2-2, with no clear D. The germline V gene has CDR1 LGHNA and CDR2 YSLEER. V gave up 2 bases and J gave up 6 bases, with 13 bases separating them. This CDR3 spans 15 amino acids. The CDR3 region is CASSQQTRTAGELFF. The CDR3 region has the DNA TGCGCCAGCAGCCAACAGACTCGGACCGCCGGGGAGCTGTTTTTT.

The table lists this clonotype with many counts. The V call is TRBV12-3 or TRBV12-4, the J call TRBJ2-1; TRBD2 matches at 14 bases. V shed 6 bases, J shed 5 bases, and the junction held 0 bases outside the gene matches. The length of the CDR3 is 14 residues. The CDR3: CASRGLAGDNEQFF. CDR3 nucleotide sequence: TGTGCCAGCAGGGGACTAGCGGGGGACAATGAGCAGTTCTTC.

This clonotype has a count of ten or more. The V call is TRBV18, the J call TRBJ2-7, with D maybe TRBD1 (5 bases). This CDR3 has 14 residues. From germline, CDR1 is KGHSH and CDR2 LQKENI. V was trimmed by 3 bases and J by 4 bases, leaving 13 bases between them. This chain's CDR3 is CASSPGRGTYEQYV. As DNA, the CDR3 is TGTGCCAGCTCACCGGGAAGGGGAACGTACGAGCAGTACGTC.

The gene calls are TRBV7-2 and TRBJ2-3; 10 positions agree with TRBD2. CDR1 is SGHTA and CDR2 is FQGNSA in the germline V gene. The CDR3 is 15 amino acids. V was pared by 4 bases and J by 4 bases, with 5 bases of the junction left unmatched. CDR3 amino acids: CASSSAGGISDTQYF. CDR3 DNA sequence: TGTGCCAGCAGCTCAGCGGGGGGGATATCAGATACGCAGTATTTT.

This clonotype came up many times. The V call is TRBV20-1, the J call TRBJ1-6; no definite D call. Germline CDR1 is DFQATT and CDR2 is SNEGSKA (reference sequence). The V gene lost 5 bases and the J gene lost 5 bases, with 10 bases spanning the gap. The CDR3 is 13 amino acids. Here the CDR3 reads CSAGRPNNSPLHF. The CDR3 bases are TGCAGTGCTGGGCGGCCTAATAATTCACCCCTCCACTTT.

This clonotype was observed at least ten times. The chain employs TRBV5-1 and TRBJ2-3; TRBD2 agrees at 7 bases. The CDR3 runs to 16 residues. J gave up 4 bases and V 4 bases, and 12 bases lay outside the gene matches. Germline V gene data show CDR1 as SGHRS and CDR2 as YFSETQ. In DNA form, the CDR3 reads TGCGCCAGCAGCCCGAAGCGGGGCTCAATACCAGATACGCAGTATTTT. Encoded protein: CASSPKRGSIPDTQYF.

This clonotype was observed many times. The gene calls are TRBV6-1 and TRBJ2-3, with D perhaps assigned TRBD1 or TRBD2 (6 bases each). Between the trimmed V and J ends, which lost 3 bases and 4 bases, there was a span of 11 bases. The CDR3 loop spans 14 amino acids. Germline CDR1 and CDR2: MNHNS and SASEGT. The CDR3 sequence: CASSDGGPADTQYF. CDR3 in DNA: TGTGCCAGCAGTGATGGGGGGCCCGCAGATACGCAGTATTTT.

This clonotype was counted ten times or more. The gene calls are TRBV15 and TRBJ2-1; TRBD2 matches at 11 bases. Trimming at V came to 7 bases and at J to 1 base, leaving 12 bases not matched to a gene. This CDR3 region has 18 residues. Per germline, CDR1 LNHNV and CDR2 YYDKDF (reference sequence). CDR3 sequence reads: CATTREPSGGSSYNEQFF. The CDR3 DNA reads as TGTGCCACCACCCGGGAGCCTAGCGGGGGGTCATCCTACAATGAGCAGTTCTTC.

This clonotype showed up many times. The V and J genes are TRBV5-1 and TRBJ2-2, with 7 bases aligning to TRBD1. V gave up 5 bases and J gave up 5 bases; unmatched junction bases: 6. CDR3 length: 14 residues. The germline gives CDR1 SGHRS, CDR2 YFSETQ. CDR3 protein: CASSFYRGTGELFF. CDR3 nucleotides: TGCGCCAGCAGTTTTTACAGGGGAACCGGGGAGCTGTTTTTT. The full variable domain, with the rest looked up from reference TRBV5-1 and TRBJ2-2, is KAGVTQTPRYLIKTRGQQVTLSCSPISGHRSVSWYQQTPGQGLQFLFEYFSETQRNKGNFPGRFSGRQFSNSRSEMNVSTLELGDSALYLCASSFYRGTGELFFGEGSRLTVL.

This clonotype was seen ten or more times. The CDR3 loop reads CASSFSGNQPQHF. CDR3 nucleotide sequence: TGTGCCAGCAGCTTTTCCGGGAATCAGCCCCAGCATTTT. V gene TRBV7-2 combines with J gene TRBJ1-5, with no clear D. Germline CDR1 reads SGHTA; CDR2 reads FQGNSA. Trimming cost V 3 bases and J 4 bases, with 7 bases left between them. The CDR3 has 13 amino acids.

Relative to its sample, this clonotype is medium-sized (0.01 to 0.1%). The V call is TRBV20-1, the J call TRBJ2-5, with 8 bases lining up with TRBD2. V shed 3 bases and J 5 bases; nucleotides not matched to a gene: 5. Looked up from germline, CDR1 is DFQATT and CDR2 is SNEGSKA (reference sequence). The CDR3 is 13 residues long. CDR3 bases: TGCAGTGCTAGCGGGGGGGCGATGGAGACCCAGTACTTC. Residues: CSASGGAMETQYF.

The chain recombines TRBV20-1 with TRBJ1-2; D gene ambiguous. This CDR3 spans 16 amino acids. Germline V CDR1 and CDR2: DFQATT, SNEGSKA (reference sequence). The ends were cut back, 0 bases at V and 8 bases at J, with 22 bases in the middle. Here the CDR3 DNA reads TGCAGTGCTAGAGATCGATACCTATTGGACCCCCACGGCTACACCTTC. As protein: CSARDRYLLDPHGYTF.

The sample holds many counts of this clonotype. V is TRBV7-8 and J is TRBJ2-5; 9 bases fit TRBD2. The CDR3 extends over 15 amino acids. Germline V lookup: CDR1 SGHVS, CDR2 FQNEAQ. The J segment lost 4 bases and the V segment lost 1 base, leaving 4 bases of the junction unmatched. For the CDR3, the DNA is TGTGCCAGCAGCTTAGGGGGTAGCGGGGGAGAGACCCAGTACTTC. It specifies CASSLGGSGGETQYF.

Ten or more counts support this clonotype. The rearrangement links TRBV20-1 to TRBJ2-7; 10 nucleotides align to TRBD2. Germline V gene sequence: CDR1 DFQATT, CDR2 SNEGSKA (reference sequence). The J segment lost 4 bases and the V segment lost 3 bases, leaving 6 bases of the junction unmatched. CDR3 length: 14 residues. The CDR3 sequence is CSASVGLAVYEQYF. The CDR3 nucleotides are TGCAGTGCTAGCGTTGGACTAGCGGTTTACGAGCAGTACTTC.

The chain uses TRBV28 and TRBJ1-4; D might be TRBD1 (6 bases). Germline assignment: CDR1 MDHEN and CDR2 SYDVKM. The CDR3 extends over 16 amino acids. Between the trimmed V and J ends, which lost 6 bases and 1 base, there was a span of 15 bases. The CDR3: CASSFPGALTNEKLFF. The DNA of the CDR3 is TGTGCCAGCAGCTTCCCAGGGGCGTTAACTAATGAAAAACTGTTTTTT.